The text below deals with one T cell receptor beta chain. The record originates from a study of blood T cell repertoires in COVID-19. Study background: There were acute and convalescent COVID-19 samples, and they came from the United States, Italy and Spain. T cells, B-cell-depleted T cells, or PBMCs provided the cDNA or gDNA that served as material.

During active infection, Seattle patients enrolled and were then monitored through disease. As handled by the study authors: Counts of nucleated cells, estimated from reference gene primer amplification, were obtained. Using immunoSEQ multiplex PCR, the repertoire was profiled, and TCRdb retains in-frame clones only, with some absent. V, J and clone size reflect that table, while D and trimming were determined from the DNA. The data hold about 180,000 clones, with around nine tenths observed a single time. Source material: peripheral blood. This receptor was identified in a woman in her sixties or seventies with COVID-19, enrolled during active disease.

This chain's CDR3 is CATSRDLESMPFF. For the CDR3, the DNA is TGTGCCACCAGCAGAGATTTAGAAAGCATGCCGTTCTTC. The chain links TRBV15 to TRBJ2-1, with no clear D. The CDR3 totals 13 residues. Deletions cut 0 bases from V and 15 bases from J, with 15 bases between. Germline V gene lookup returns CDR1 LNHNV and CDR2 YYDKDF (reference sequence).